The TCR beta chain described here comes from a study of T cell repertoires in cytomegalovirus infection. Study details: Public TCR beta signatures provided an indication of both CMV infection and a matching HLA type. Findings and limits, study-wide: What dominated the ex vivo response were HLA-C-restricted CMV-specific TCR beta clonotypes. Cumulative public TCR beta family frequency identified carriers of CMV plus the relevant HLA.

CDR3 length equals 14 residues. Trimming cost V 4 bases and J 4 bases, with 11 bases left between them. The germline V gene encodes CDR1 SEHNR and CDR2 FQNEAQ (reference sequence). This clonotype was counted a few times. Its cognate antigen is unknown. TCRdb itself ran the reads through MiXCR, one entry per CDR3 protein. The sample has over 300,000 distinct CDR3 sequences; more than 9% are singletons. The sample comprised PBMCs. The sequence was obtained from a human donor in good health (CMV status not recorded). Some clones in this sample may be carry-over from other donors' samples. This sequence joins TRBV7-9 and TRBJ1-3; D may be TRBD1 (6 bases). The CDR3 sequence: CASSSQGHGNTIYF. The CDR3 nucleotides read TGTGCCAGCAGCTCGCAGGGGCACGGAAACACCATATATTTT.